The T cell receptor beta chain described here comes from a study of T cell repertoires in cytomegalovirus infection. Study context: The authors relied on CMV epitopes, both recently identified HLA-C-restricted and well-studied HLA-B-restricted.

This clonotype was counted many times. Its antigen remains unknown. Study results and caveats: HLA-C-restricted, CMV-specific TCR beta clonotypes were dominant ex vivo.

TCRdb analysed the reads with MiXCR anew, one entry per CDR3 protein. The table includes some 590,000 distinct CDR3 sequences, around 40% detected once. CDR1 and CDR2 (germline): SGHTA, FQGNSA. The CDR3 consists of 15 residues. Trimming cost V 1 base and J 5 bases; bases outside gene matches: 5. This clonotype was obtained from a human donor in good health (CMV status not recorded). Some clones in this sample may be carry-over from other donors' samples. J is TRBJ1-1 and V is TRBV7-2; the match to TRBD1 covers 9 bases. Material: cultured PBMCs, obtained from culture after CMV antigen stimulation. The DNA of the CDR3 is TGTGCCAGCAGCTTAGAACAGGGGGCGAGGACTGAAGCTTTCTTT. Amino acids: CASSLEQGARTEAFF.